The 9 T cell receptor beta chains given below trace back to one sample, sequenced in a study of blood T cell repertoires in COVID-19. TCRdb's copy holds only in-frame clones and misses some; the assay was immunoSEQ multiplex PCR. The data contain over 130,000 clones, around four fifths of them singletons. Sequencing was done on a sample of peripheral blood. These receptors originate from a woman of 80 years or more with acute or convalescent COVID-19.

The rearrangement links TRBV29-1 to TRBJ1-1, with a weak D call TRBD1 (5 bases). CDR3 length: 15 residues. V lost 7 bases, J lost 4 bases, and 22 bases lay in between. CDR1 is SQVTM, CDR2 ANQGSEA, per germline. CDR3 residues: CSGRINLRGITEAFF. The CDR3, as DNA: TGCAGCGGAAGAATCAACCTAAGGGGAATCACTGAAGCTTTCTTT.

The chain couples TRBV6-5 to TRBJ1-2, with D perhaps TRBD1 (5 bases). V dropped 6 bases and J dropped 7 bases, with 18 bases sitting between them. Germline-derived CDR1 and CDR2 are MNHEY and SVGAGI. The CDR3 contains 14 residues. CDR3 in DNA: TGTGCCAGCAGGCCAGGGTTAGTTTCGGGTGGCTACACCTTC. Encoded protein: CASRPGLVSGGYTF.

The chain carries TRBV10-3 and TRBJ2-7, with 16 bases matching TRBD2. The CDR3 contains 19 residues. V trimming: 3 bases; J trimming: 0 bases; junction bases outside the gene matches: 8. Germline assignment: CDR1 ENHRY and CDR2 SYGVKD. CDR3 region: CAISDPGLAGGSNSYEQYF. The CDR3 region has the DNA TGTGCCATCAGTGACCCGGGACTAGCGGGAGGGTCAAACTCCTACGAGCAGTACTTC.

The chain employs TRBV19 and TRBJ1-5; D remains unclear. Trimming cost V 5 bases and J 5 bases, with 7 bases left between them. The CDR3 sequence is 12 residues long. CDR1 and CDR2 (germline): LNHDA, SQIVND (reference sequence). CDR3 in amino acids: CASSHRDQPQHF. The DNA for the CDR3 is TGTGCCAGTAGTCACAGAGATCAGCCCCAGCATTTT.

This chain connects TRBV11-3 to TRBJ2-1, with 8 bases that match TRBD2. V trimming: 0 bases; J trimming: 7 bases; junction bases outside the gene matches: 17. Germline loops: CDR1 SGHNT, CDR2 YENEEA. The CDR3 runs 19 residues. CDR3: CASSLDRMGYGGAGNEQFF. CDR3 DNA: TGTGCCAGCAGCTTAGATAGGATGGGATACGGGGGGGCCGGTAATGAGCAGTTCTTC. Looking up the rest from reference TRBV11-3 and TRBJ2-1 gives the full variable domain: EAGVVQSPRYKIIEKKQPVAFWCNPISGHNTLYWYLQNLGQGPELLIRYENEEAVDDSQLPKDRFSAERLKGVDSTLKIQPAELGDSAVYLCASSLDRMGYGGAGNEQFFGPGTRLTVL.

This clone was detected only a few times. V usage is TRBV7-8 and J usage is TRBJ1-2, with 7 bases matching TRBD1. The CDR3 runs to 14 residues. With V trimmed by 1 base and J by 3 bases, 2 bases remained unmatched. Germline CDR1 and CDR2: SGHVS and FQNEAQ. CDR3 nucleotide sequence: TGTGCCAGCAGCTTAGAGGACAGGCACTATGGCTACACCTTC. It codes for CASSLEDRHYGYTF.

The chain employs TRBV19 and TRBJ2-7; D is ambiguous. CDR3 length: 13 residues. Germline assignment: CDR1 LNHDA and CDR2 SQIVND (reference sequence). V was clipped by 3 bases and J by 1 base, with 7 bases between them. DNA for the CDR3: TGTGCCAGTAGTATGGAGTTTTCCTACGAGCAGTACTTC. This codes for CASSMEFSYEQYF.

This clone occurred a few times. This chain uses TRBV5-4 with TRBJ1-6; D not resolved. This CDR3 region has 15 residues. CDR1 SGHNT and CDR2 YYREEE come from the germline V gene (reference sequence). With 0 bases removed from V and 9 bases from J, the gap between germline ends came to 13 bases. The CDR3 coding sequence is TGTGCCAGCAGCTTGGACTCAGGCAGACCTTCACCCCTCCACTTT. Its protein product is CASSLDSGRPSPLHF.

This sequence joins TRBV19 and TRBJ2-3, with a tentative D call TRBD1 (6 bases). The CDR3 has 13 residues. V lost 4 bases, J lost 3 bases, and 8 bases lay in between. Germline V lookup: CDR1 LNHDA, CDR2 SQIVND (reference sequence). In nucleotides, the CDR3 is TGTGCCAGTAGTAAAGGGGGAACAGATACGCAGTATTTT. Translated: CASSKGGTDTQYF.